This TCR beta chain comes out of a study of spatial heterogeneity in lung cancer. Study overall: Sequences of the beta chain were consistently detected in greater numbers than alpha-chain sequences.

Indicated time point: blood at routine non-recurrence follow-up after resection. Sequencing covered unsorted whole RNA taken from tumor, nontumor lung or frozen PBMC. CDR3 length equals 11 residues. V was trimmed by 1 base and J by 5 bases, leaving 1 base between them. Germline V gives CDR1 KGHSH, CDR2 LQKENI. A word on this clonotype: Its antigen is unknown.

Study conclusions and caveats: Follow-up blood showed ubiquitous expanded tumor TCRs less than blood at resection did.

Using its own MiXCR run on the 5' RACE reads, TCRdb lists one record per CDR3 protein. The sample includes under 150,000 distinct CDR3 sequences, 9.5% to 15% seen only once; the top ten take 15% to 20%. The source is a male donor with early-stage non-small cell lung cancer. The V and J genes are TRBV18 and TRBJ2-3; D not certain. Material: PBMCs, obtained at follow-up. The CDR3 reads CASSPQDTQYF. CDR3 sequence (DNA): TGTGCCAGCTCACCACAAGATACGCAGTATTTT.